This T cell receptor beta chain emerged from a study of cytomegalovirus exposure and HLA in healthy donors (dated 2017 in TCRdb). Study-level background: According to an earlier analysis of 450 to 650 of the donors, 150 million to 200 million T cells yielded roughly 110 million unique TCR beta sequences and 250 to 350 Gb of sequence data. Of the roughly 390 genotyped donors, over 65% fell in the genetic ancestry cluster associated with self-reported Caucasian donors. To study patterns of TCR occurrence, a later analysis re-analyzed previously published TCR beta repertoires from under 750 donors and added high-resolution HLA genotyping. To predict cytomegalovirus infection status, the study brought together high-throughput TCR immunosequencing, statistical association of individual TCRs with disease status, and machine learning. HLA typing included class I and class II loci at four-digit resolution. In addition to the first cohort of around 670 subjects, a separate validation cohort of under 150 different subjects was used. Rather than drawing on any new phenotypic data, the later analysis identified candidate immune exposures from TCR beta sequences and the way those sequences occurred across donors. A later genetic analysis took genome-wide SNP genotypes for about three fifths of the roughly 700 donors and used that subset as a discovery cohort. Across some 400 genotyped donors of the cohort, an average of approximately 240,000 unique TCR beta nucleotide sequences per donor were sequenced, and 15% to 20% of those sequences were non-productive. Typing coverage varied by locus: roughly 629-640 donors for A, B, C, DRB1 and DQB1; around 560 for DQA1; around 570 for DPA1; roughly 450 for DPB1. Several DR-DQ haplotypes were handled as single units for association and clustering because linkage in the cohort was strong. In an earlier analysis of a few hundred of the donors, high-throughput TCR beta sequencing was used to judge whether each TCR beta V gene segment behaved as functional or pseudogenic. The study aimed to test whether cataloging public T cell receptors could reveal signatures of past pathogen exposure. Donor age, sex, ethnicity and CMV serostatus were collected together with the repertoire data. The study profiled the T cell repertoires of more than 500 subjects by immunosequencing and related them to cytomegalovirus serostatus. Every repertoire in the discovery cohort had been generated on one and the same sequencing platform. An early release that covered some 630 HLA-typed donors contained about 300 gigabases of sequencing data and tens of millions of unique TCR sequences.

The germline ends are 21 bases apart after V is trimmed by 5 bases and J by 9 bases. The CDR3 spans 15 residues, from the cysteine through the phenylalanine. Kept here is only the CDR3 DNA, which spans 45 bases and is read in frame from base 1. The germline V gene encodes CDR1 SGHNT and CDR2 YYREEE (reference sequence). In total, 500 to 700 healthy bone marrow donors made up the cohort. At the time of sampling, all cohort members were nominally healthy, though unrecorded immune exposures were likely present. CMV serostatus was positive for more than 250 and negative for about 55% of the roughly 670 cohort members, and was not recorded for this donor. A peripheral blood sample was collected from each donor, and TCR beta sequencing was performed on peripheral blood mononuclear cells. Genomic DNA extraction from the blood cell samples was performed with the Qiagen DNeasy Blood Extraction Kit. For this clone: Its binding antigen is unknown. No base qualities exist here, and no much larger clone lies one base off it.

Library preparation was by the immunoSEQ multiplex PCR assay. For the multiplex PCR, a mixture combining 60 forward primers for TCR Vbeta segments and 13 reverse primers for TCR Jbeta segments was used. The CDR3 region of rearranged TCR beta genes was amplified from genomic DNA with a multiplex PCR assay. The Illumina HiSeq System was used to sequence the amplified TCR beta libraries as 87-base-pair reads. The study's own analysis went as follows. In a later analysis, tens of millions of unique TCR beta chains were counted across the roughly 610 repertoires, and roughly 10 million of these chains were shared by at least two donors. Raw reads were error-corrected and collapsed into unique sequences with a nearest-neighbor algorithm that merged closely related sequences to remove PCR and sequencing errors. To assign V, D and J gene segments, CDR3 sequences were aligned to IMGT reference sequences. For a sequence to be retained, a match of at least six nucleotides to both a V gene segment and a J gene segment was required. A rearrangement was called productive if the CDR3 had no stop codons and remained in frame with V and J, and every other rearrangement was called non-productive. CDR3 was defined according to IMGT convention as the region running from the second conserved V-encoded cysteine to the conserved J-encoded phenylalanine. Sequences without an unambiguous match to a single V gene segment were excluded from the earlier analysis of a few hundred of the donors. An earlier analysis of a few hundred of the donors classified V segments as functional when productive rearrangements were above 56.7% and as segregating when the standard deviation between donors was above 5%. A statistical classification framework was developed to diagnose cytomegalovirus status using the catalog of TCR beta chain sequences. In a later analysis, V and J genes were assigned by comparing TCR nucleotide sequences against IMGT/GENE-DB human TR gene sequences. A later analysis assigned CDR3 sequences and most-parsimonious VDJ recombination scenarios with the TCRdist pipeline. In a later analysis, each TCR beta chain was defined by its CDR3 amino acid sequence together with its V-gene family, and reads without a unique V-gene family were excluded. To address suspected cross-contamination and a sequencing artifact, a later analysis removed around 600 highly shared, low-generation-probability nucleotide sequences. For each public chain, a later analysis derived a clonal expansion index from normalized ranks of inferred template counts within each repertoire. In a later analysis, generation probabilities were computed with a VDJ recombination model fitted to out-of-frame rearrangements, and the resulting probabilities were checked against IGoR. In a later analysis, hypergeometric tests were used to score TCR-TCR, TCR-HLA and TCR-CMV co-occurrence, with a repertoire-size bias correction applied to TCR pairs. A later analysis estimated false discovery rates by permuting HLA or CMV assignments 20 times. In a later analysis, co-occurring TCRs were grouped using DBSCAN, and TCRdist sequence similarity was added for clustering within HLA-allele-positive subsets. For co-occurrence clustering, repertoires with fewer than 30,000 or more than 120,000 public chains were excluded, along with several repertoires with anomalous nucleotide sharing. Not all clones reach the TCRdb copy of this immuneACCESS table, which keeps in-frame sequences only. Checked studies attribute under half of the gap to unresolved V genes and leave the rest unexplained. The D gene and trimming were derived from the DNA, and the V and J assignments and clone size from that table. This sample holds fewer than 180,000 clones; roughly 83% were observed only once. The ten largest account for roughly 3.4% of the sample.

What the authors observed across the whole study: The study listed approximately 160 TCR beta chains as associated with cytomegalovirus. Presence/absence analyses assumed roughly uniform sequencing depth across donors, an assumption that may not hold. Because some donors lacked HLA typing at each locus, the association tests relied only on the typed subset. When HLA alleles, especially DR and DQ, strongly co-occurred, attributing TCR associations to individual alleles was difficult. The classifier was reported to diagnose cytomegalovirus status with high specificity and sensitivity in both the original cohort and the validation cohort. Linkage disequilibrium might explain the correlated functional status among segregating V segments, but an unknown experimental factor could not be ruled out. Most TCR sequences were seen in very few donors, while some public TCRs were found in many individuals. A later analysis found that TCR association rates varied across HLA loci, with DRB1 alleles showing the most associated TCRs and HLA-C alleles the fewest. V-gene and J-gene trimming of TCR beta chains was associated with a missense DCLRE1C variant in a later genetic analysis, and the association was replicated in an independent cohort. Broadly in line with IMGT annotations, most TCR beta V segments showed up in productive rearrangements about 87% or about 30% of the time in an earlier analysis of around 550 of the donors. A later genetic analysis reported fewer N-insertions in productive TCRs among donors in an Asian-associated ancestry cluster than the roughly 720-donor mean. For the cohort, immune exposure information was limited to CMV serostatus. In a later analysis, most CMV-associated TCR beta chains were found to appear HLA-restricted, with HLA associations seemingly driven largely by CMV exposure. This cohort had only TCR beta chains sequenced, and the lack of alpha or paired-chain data limited which features could be detected. A group of highly shared sequence variants was considered likely to be a technical artifact of the sequencing pipeline. The 87-base-pair reads could not distinguish some IMGT-functional V segments, including TRBV6-2 and TRBV6-3, so those segments were excluded. In a later analysis, some 17,000 TCR beta sequences were associated with specific HLA alleles at a false discovery rate of 0.05. A later analysis found that HLA-associated TCR beta chains were more clonally expanded and had lower generation probabilities than equally common non-associated chains. It was suggested by the authors that the approach could potentially be generalized to other disease states and immunological phenotypes. A few of the identified cytomegalovirus-associated TCR beta chains were confirmed in vitro to be specific for cytomegalovirus antigens. Around 16 rarely observed V segments, including chromosome 9 orphons, were excluded from the earlier analysis of several hundred of the donors because counts were too low. A further reported finding was that TCR beta sequences accurately predicted the HLA-A and HLA-B alleles for most subjects in the first cohort. A later analysis reported that several top co-occurrence clusters appeared linked to parvovirus B19, influenza, CMV and Epstein-Barr virus.

The chain is encoded by TRBV5-4 joined to TRBJ2-1; TRBD2 is perhaps the D gene, given 6 matching bases. Sequenced: PBMCs. The clonotype comes from a human donor in good health. In nucleotide form, the sequence is TGTGCCAGCAGGGAGAAGTACGGGGGAAAGGGTGAGCAGTTCTTC. It specifies CASREKYGGKGEQFF.